This is a list of T cell receptor beta chains from one sample in a study of shared clonotypes between healthy human individuals. The assay was immunoSEQ multiplex PCR, and TCRdb's table has in-frame clones only and misses some. Here the sample spans approximately 2.4 million clones, approximately 94% being singletons. Specimen: naive CD4+ T cells sorted from blood. The receptors originated from a man aged 18 to 30 in good health. CDR3s include the opening cysteine and the closing phenylalanine or tryptophan. Each record gives: CDR3 DNA, CDR3 protein, clone size, V gene, D gene, J gene. A D gene is named only where the DNA matches it firmly. The size field is filled for only some rows; it gives once, few, many or a size class.

TGTGCCAGCAGTGAATATGGGGGTTCCGGGGAGCTGTTTTTT | CASSEYGGSGELFF | - | TRBV25-1 | - | TRBJ2-2
TGTGCCAGCAGCCCCGGGACCGCTTTCAAAGAGCAGTACTTC | CASSPGTAFKEQYF | - | TRBV5-8 | - | TRBJ2-7
TGTGCCAGCAGCTTGGGCGGGAGGGTTTCGGAGCTGTTTTTT | CASSLGGRVSELFF | - | TRBV5-4 | TRBD2 | TRBJ2-2
TGTGCCAGCAGTGACCGCTACGAGCAGTACTTC | CASSDRYEQYF | - | TRBV28 | - | TRBJ2-7
TGTGCCAGCAGTGAAGAGGGAGGGCCGTCCTACGAGCAGTACTTC | CASSEEGGPSYEQYF | - | TRBV6-1 | TRBD2 | TRBJ2-7
TGTGCCAGCAGTTCTACAGGGGAGGAGTACTTC | CASSSTGEEYF | - | TRBV6-6 | - | TRBJ2-5
TGCGCCAGCAGGGGTACAGATACGCAGTATTTT | CASRGTDTQYF | once | TRBV4-1 | - | TRBJ2-3
TGTGCCTGCGCTAAGTCCGGGGCCAACGTCCTGACTTTC | CACAKSGANVLTF | - | TRBV30 | - | TRBJ2-6
TGTGCCAGCAGTGAAGGAGGATATGGGGCCTATGGCTACACCTTC | CASSEGGYGAYGYTF | - | TRBV6-1 | - | TRBJ1-2
TGTGCCAGCAGCCGGACTACAGGGAAAGGAAACACCATATATTTT | CASSRTTGKGNTIYF | - | TRBV5-6 | - | TRBJ1-3
TGTGCCACCAGCCGCGGACAGGGGGCCTACGAGCAGTACTTC | CATSRGQGAYEQYF | - | TRBV15 | TRBD1 | TRBJ2-7
TGTGCCAGCAGTGTGGGGGGGACTGAAGCTTTCTTT | CASSVGGTEAFF | - | TRBV2 | - | TRBJ1-1
TGTGCCAGTAGCGCTAGCGGGGGCCCCTACAATGAGCAGTTCTTC | CASSASGGPYNEQFF | - | TRBV19 | TRBD2 | TRBJ2-1
TGTGCCACCAGCAGAGATGGCTGGGGCCACGGGACTCAGCCCCAGCATTTT | CATSRDGWGHGTQPQHF | once | TRBV15 | - | TRBJ1-5
TGTGCCAGTAGTGAGCGACAGGGGCCTTTTAATCAGCCCCAGCATTTT | CASSERQGPFNQPQHF | - | TRBV19 | TRBD1 | TRBJ1-5
TGTGCCAGCAGCCGGGGTGGGGATTCGTGGGAGCAGTACTTC | CASSRGGDSWEQYF | - | TRBV13 | - | TRBJ2-7
TGTGCCAGCAGCTGGGGCCTAGCGGGGGGTGTGGAGACCCAGTACTTC | CASSWGLAGGVETQYF | - | TRBV5-4 | TRBD2 | TRBJ2-5
TGTGCCAGCAGTGACAGGGAGAATTCACCCCTCCACTTT | CASSDRENSPLHF | few | TRBV6-1 | - | TRBJ1-6
TGCGCCAGCAGCTTGGGGCTAGCGGACCTCAATGAGCAGTTCTTC | CASSLGLADLNEQFF | once | TRBV5-1 | TRBD2 | TRBJ2-1
TGTGCCACCAGGGAGGGCCCCATATCTGGGGCCAACGTCCTGACTTTC | CATREGPISGANVLTF | - | TRBV2 | TRBD2 | TRBJ2-6
TGTGCCAGCAGTTTATCCAATACAGGGGGCGTCTATGGCTACACCTTC | CASSLSNTGGVYGYTF | - | TRBV28 | TRBD1 | TRBJ1-2
TGTGCCATCAGTGAGTCTTCAGGAGAGACCCAGTACTTC | CAISESSGETQYF | - | TRBV10-3 | - | TRBJ2-5
TGCGCCAGCAGTGAGGGCAGGGAGCCAAAAGAGACCCAGTACTTC | CASSEGREPKETQYF | few | TRBV10-1 | - | TRBJ2-5
TGCAGCGTGTCTGACAGGGCCCTGCGAGAGACCCAGTACTTC | CSVSDRALRETQYF | once | TRBV29-1 | TRBD1 | TRBJ2-5
TGCGCCAGCAGCTTCTCCGACTATGGCTACACCTTC | CASSFSDYGYTF | - | TRBV5-1 | - | TRBJ1-2
TGTGCCAGCAGCGCCTCTAGCGGAACCTACGAGCAGTACTTC | CASSASSGTYEQYF | - | TRBV9 | TRBD2 | TRBJ2-7
TGTGCCAGCACCTTAGCGGCGGGACAAGGGACAGATACGCAGTATTTT | CASTLAAGQGTDTQYF | - | TRBV9 | - | TRBJ2-3